This T cell receptor (beta chain) was profiled in a study of glioma-infiltrating T cells after dendritic cell vaccination (dated by TCRdb to the mid-2010s). The study in broad terms: The cohort included some 15 glioblastoma patients drawn from Phase I and II dendritic cell vaccination trials, of whom 9 were newly diagnosed and 6 had recurrent disease. Between about 2002 and 2012, patients were given autologous tumor lysate-pulsed dendritic cell vaccination. Survival after dendritic cell vaccination was correlated with TCR sequencing metrics, including TIL content and tumor-blood repertoire overlap. Three intradermal dendritic cell vaccine injections were administered to patients at biweekly intervals in the arm below the axilla. To make the vaccine, monocyte-derived dendritic cells were cultured for approximately 7 days with IL-4 and GM-CSF and then pulsed overnight with autologous tumor lysate. In glioblastoma patients vaccinated with dendritic cells, deep sequencing of TCR beta CDR3 regions served to measure the amount of tumor-infiltrating lymphocytes and to compare repertoires between tumor and blood. Points the paper makes about the study in general: The cohort was small and heterogeneous, and full blood and tumor sets were available for few patients, with initial-recurrent tumor pairs available for even fewer patients. No direct relationship between TCR clonality and survival was found, suggesting that a diverse polyclonal response may matter. After dendritic cell vaccination, a higher estimated pretreatment TIL content predicted longer time to progression and overall survival. The three-group TCR overlap response model was characterized as speculative, and prospective validation of the model was stated to be required.

CDR1 and CDR2 are read off the germline V gene as SGHRS and YFSETQ. The junction carries 11 bases between V and J, which are trimmed by 1 base and 4 bases respectively. Taken from cysteine to phenylalanine, the CDR3 has 15 residues. CDR3 DNA only is kept here, 45 bases in frame from base 1. The immunoSEQ assay amplified TCRB CDR3 regions from roughly 2 micrograms of genomic DNA, or from all available DNA when less than that amount was available. The multiplex PCR employed 60 forward primers targeting TCR V beta segments and 13 reverse primers targeting J beta segments. To estimate reads per starting template, synthetic control templates were spiked into each sample at limiting dilution. The Illumina HiSeq System generated 87 bp sequencing reads. Turning to the authors' computational methods: PCR and sequencing errors were removed by a nearest neighbor algorithm that merged closely related sequences. TCR overlap was measured as the percentage of unique tumor TCR beta sequences also present in the same patient's peripheral blood. Held by TCRdb, this immuneACCESS table contains in-frame sequences only and omits some clones. Under half of the omission traces to an unresolved V gene where checked; the cause of the rest is unknown. D and trimming were read from the DNA, whereas the V and J calls and clone size are those reported in that table. This sample is represented by more than 85,000 clones; almost 90% of them were singletons. The leading ten clones occupy approximately 2.7% of the sample.

The time point tag for this specimen amounts to: after dendritic cell vaccination, including at tumor progression/relapse. Patients were selected on the basis of adequate residual fresh-frozen tumor tissue and more than two years of available survival data. Although molecular status otherwise differed among the glioblastoma patients, no patient had an isocitrate dehydrogenase mutation. PBMC were collected before vaccination, two weeks after the third vaccination, and at tumor progression if progression occurred. The Qiagen DNeasy Blood extraction Kit was used for extraction of genomic DNA. With respect to this clone: No cognate antigen has been identified for it. No per-base quality is available; no much larger clone lies one base away.

Sequences were derived from blood, sampled after dendritic cell vaccination. The origin of this receptor is a human donor with glioblastoma. Recombination connected TRBV5-1 to TRBJ2-2; no D gene can be assigned with confidence. The CDR3 is CASSLTSFGTGELFF. DNA sequence: TGCGCCAGCAGCTTGACCTCATTCGGCACCGGGGAGCTGTTTTTT.